These T cell receptor beta chains were read from a single sample in a study of T cells after yellow fever vaccination. TCRdb re-called the 5' RACE reads through MiXCR, storing one row per CDR3 protein. Here the sample spans 250,000 to 350,000 distinct CDR3 sequences, around 7% being singletons. Here the sequenced sample was PBMCs, taken 45 days after the first yellow fever vaccination. The receptors were sampled from a young man who received the YFV17D yellow fever vaccine. The CDR3 runs from the conserved cysteine through the conserved F or W. D genes are given only for firm matches. Clone size is shown for a subset of rows, as once, few, many or a class of expanded clone.

j_call clone_size cdr3_length d_call v_call cdr3_aa cdr3_nt
TRBJ1-6 many 15 NA TRBV4-1 CASSQGSSYNSPLHF TGCGCCAGCAGCCAAGGGAGCTCCTATAATTCACCCCTCCACTTT
TRBJ1-2 few 16 TRBD1 TRBV5-1 CASSLAGGYSNYGYTF TGCGCCAGCAGCTTGGCAGGGGGGTATTCAAACTATGGCTACACCTTC
TRBJ1-4 many 15 NA TRBV12-3/TRBV12-4 CARSFVLGSGEKLFF TGTGCCAGAAGTTTCGTCTTAGGAAGTGGCGAAAAACTGTTTTTT
TRBJ2-5 many 10 TRBD1 TRBV6-6 CASSGGTQYF TGTGCCAGCTCAGGGGGGACCCAGTACTTC
TRBJ1-2 few 14 TRBD1 TRBV5-4 CASSSRTGTLGYTF TGTGCCAGCAGCTCCCGGACAGGGACTCTTGGCTACACCTTC
TRBJ2-3 NA 15 TRBD2 TRBV4-3 CASSQDASGEGTQYF TGCGCCAGCAGCCAAGATGCTAGCGGGGAGGGTACGCAGTATTTT
TRBJ1-2 NA 13 NA TRBV6-5 CASSYRGSWGYTF TGTGCCAGCAGTTACCGGGGATCGTGGGGCTACACCTTC
TRBJ2-2 few 14 NA TRBV7-3 CASSFGANTGELFF TGTGCCAGCAGCTTCGGGGCGAACACCGGGGAGCTGTTTTTT
TRBJ2-1 many 18 TRBD2 TRBV11-1 CASSLWETSGISYNEQFF TGTGCCAGCAGCTTGTGGGAGACTAGCGGGATTTCCTACAATGAGCAGTTCTTC
TRBJ2-7 many 14 NA TRBV5-1 CASSTLSAAYEQYF TGCGCCAGCAGCACGCTGTCAGCCGCCTACGAGCAGTACTTC
TRBJ2-1 NA 16 TRBD1 TRBV10-1 CASSESPGGPYNEQFF TGCGCCAGCAGTGAGTCGCCAGGGGGCCCCTACAATGAGCAGTTCTTC
TRBJ1-5 many 14 NA TRBV28 CASSLYRSNQPQHF TGTGCCAGCAGTTTATACCGAAGCAATCAGCCCCAGCATTTT
TRBJ1-1 NA 14 NA TRBV19 CASSIVGGNTEAFF TGTGCCAGTAGTATAGTTGGGGGGAACACTGAAGCTTTCTTT
TRBJ2-5 many 13 NA TRBV7-2 CASSLNQQETQYF TGTGCCAGCAGCTTAAATCAGCAAGAGACCCAGTACTTC
TRBJ1-1 many 15 NA TRBV5-4 CASSLAEGGNTEAFF TGTGCCAGCAGCTTGGCAGAGGGGGGGAACACTGAAGCTTTCTTT
TRBJ2-5 NA 14 NA TRBV5-1 CASSHPLLGETQYF TGCGCCAGCAGCCACCCCCTACTAGGGGAGACCCAGTACTTC
TRBJ1-2 once 15 TRBD1 TRBV10-3 CAISEGQGSRYGYTF TGTGCCATCAGTGAAGGACAGGGGTCCAGATATGGCTACACCTTC
TRBJ2-1 NA 14 NA TRBV20-1 CSASGLSSYNEQFF TGCAGTGCTAGCGGCTTAAGCTCCTACAATGAGCAGTTCTTC